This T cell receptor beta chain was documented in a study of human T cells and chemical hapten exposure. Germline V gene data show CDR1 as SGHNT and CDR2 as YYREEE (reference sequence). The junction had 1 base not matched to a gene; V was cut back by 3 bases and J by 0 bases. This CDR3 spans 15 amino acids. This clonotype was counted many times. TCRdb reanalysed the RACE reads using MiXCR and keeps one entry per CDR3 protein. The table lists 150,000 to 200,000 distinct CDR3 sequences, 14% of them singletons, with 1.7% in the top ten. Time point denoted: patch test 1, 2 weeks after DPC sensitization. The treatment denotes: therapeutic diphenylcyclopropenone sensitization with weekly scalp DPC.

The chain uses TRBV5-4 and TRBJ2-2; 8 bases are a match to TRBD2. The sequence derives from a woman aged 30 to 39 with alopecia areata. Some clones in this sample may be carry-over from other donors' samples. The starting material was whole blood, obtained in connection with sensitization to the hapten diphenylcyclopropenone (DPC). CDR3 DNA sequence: TGTGCCAGCAGCTCGGGGGGGTCGAACACCGGGGAGCTGTTTTTT. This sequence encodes CASSSGGSNTGELFF. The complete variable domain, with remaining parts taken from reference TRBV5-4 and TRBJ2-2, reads ETGVTQSPTHLIKTRGQQVTLRCSSQSGHNTVSWYQQALGQGPQFIFQYYREEENGRGNFPPRFSGLQFPNYSSELNVNALELDDSALYLCASSSGGSNTGELFFGEGSRLTVL.